These 29 T cell receptor beta chains originate from one sample sequenced in a study of CD8+ T cells in alopecia areata. cDNA prepared by RNA extraction and subsequent reverse transcription served as the template for sequencing. Measured with immunoSEQ multiplex PCR; TCRdb has only the in-frame clones, and not every one. The repertoire holds about 100,000 clones, with roughly 59% as singletons. Sequencing used CD8+ T cells sorted from blood. These receptors came from a human donor in good health.

The rearrangement links TRBV11-2 to TRBJ2-2, with D uncertain. Germline CDR1 reads SGHAT; CDR2 reads FQNNGV. This CDR3 comprises 13 residues. V was pared by 1 base and J by 4 bases, with 4 bases between. CDR3 sequence: CASSLGPTGELFF. DNA of the CDR3: TGTGCCAGCAGCTTAGGTCCCACCGGGGAGCTGTTTTTT.

The gene calls are TRBV15 and TRBJ1-5; no firm D call. Germline V CDR1 and CDR2: LNHNV, YYDKDF (reference sequence). This CDR3 is built from 15 residues. Between the trimmed V and J ends, which lost 0 bases and 0 bases, there was a span of 6 bases. The CDR3 loop reads CATSRDESSNQPQHF. CDR3 in DNA: TGTGCCACCAGCAGAGATGAAAGTAGCAATCAGCCCCAGCATTTT.

This clone was seen more than once but under ten times. The CDR3 is CASSLDSISSYNSPLHF. In DNA, the CDR3 is TGTGCCAGCAGCTTAGATTCGATAAGCTCCTATAATTCACCCCTCCACTTT. This chain connects TRBV11-1 to TRBJ1-6; D remains unclear. This CDR3 is built from 17 residues. With 1 base removed from V and 0 bases from J, the gap between germline ends came to 10 bases. Germline CDR1 reads SGHAT; CDR2 reads FQDESV (reference sequence).

Concerning this clone itself: At one end the junction does not follow the germline gene, possibly because of a read error. The V call is TRBV5-4, the J call TRBJ2-5, with TRBD2 identical over 9 bases. Germline-derived CDR1 and CDR2 are SGHNT and YYREEE (reference sequence). The CDR3 runs to 16 residues. DNA of the CDR3: TGCGCCAGCAGCCCCAGTTTAGCGGGGGAGGGAGAGACCCAGTACTTC. It encodes CASSPSLAGEGETQYF.

The rearrangement links TRBV19 to TRBJ2-6; no reliable D call. CDR3 size: 15 residues. Looked up from germline, CDR1 is LNHDA and CDR2 is SQIVND (reference sequence). Trimming left V 5 bases short and J 0 bases short, with 8 bases between. In DNA, the CDR3 is TGTGCCAGTAGTGTCTCCGACTCTGGGGCCAACGTCCTGACTTTC. The encoded protein is CASSVSDSGANVLTF.

The V gene is TRBV5-1, the J gene TRBJ2-1; 10 nucleotides line up with TRBD2. The V and J ends lost 4 bases and 2 bases, in that order; junction bases with no gene match: 3. Looked up from germline, CDR1 is SGHRS and CDR2 is YFSETQ. The CDR3 contains 15 residues. The CDR3 DNA reads TGCGCCAGCAGCCCTAGCGGGGGAGCCTACAATGAGCAGTTCTTC. This encodes CASSPSGGAYNEQFF.

The rearrangement links TRBV2 to TRBJ2-4; D is perhaps TRBD1 (5 bases). CDR1 is SNHLY, CDR2 FYNNEI, per germline. This CDR3 is 11 amino acids long. Trimming took off 8 bases at V and 9 bases at J, with 11 bases between the two ends. CDR3 sequence (DNA): TGTGCCAGCGTTGTCCAGGGCATTCAGTACTTC. Translation gives CASVVQGIQYF.

The chain links TRBV2 to TRBJ2-7; weak D call: TRBD1 (6 bases). The germline V gene has CDR1 SNHLY and CDR2 FYNNEI. The V end lost 6 bases, the J end lost 2 bases, and 11 bases lay between the germline ends. This CDR3 has 13 amino acids. The CDR3 coding sequence is TGTGCCAGCAGACGGGACACGACCTACGAGCAGTACTTC. It is translated as CASRRDTTYEQYF.

This clone occurred a few times. The CDR3 coding sequence is TGTGCCAGCAGGGAGAGACTTGAAGAGACCCAGTACTTC. The encoded protein is CASRERLEETQYF. V gene TRBV6-5 combines with J gene TRBJ2-5; D not certain. CDR1 and CDR2 (germline): MNHEY, SVGAGI. V lost 6 bases to trimming and J lost 3 bases, with 11 bases between them. This CDR3 contains 13 residues.

This clone has only a few counts. The chain uses TRBV7-9 and TRBJ2-5; D remains ambiguous. Deletions cut 5 bases from V and 0 bases from J, with 10 bases between. The length of the CDR3 is 14 residues. Germline CDR1 SEHNR, CDR2 FQNEAQ (reference sequence). The CDR3 sequence: CASSPKTYQETQYF. Written as DNA, the CDR3 is TGTGCCAGCAGCCCCAAGACATACCAAGAGACCCAGTACTTC.

This clone showed up just a few times. V and J are TRBV7-9 and TRBJ2-7, with TRBD1 identical over 7 bases. CDR1 is SEHNR and CDR2 is FQNEAQ in the germline V gene (reference sequence). V was clipped by 4 bases and J by 7 bases; unmatched bases: 7. This CDR3 contains 13 residues. The CDR3: CASSSGQPWEQYF. The CDR3 DNA follows: TGTGCCAGCAGCTCGGGACAGCCGTGGGAGCAGTACTTC.

V usage is TRBV7-9 and J usage is TRBJ1-2; weak D call: TRBD1 (5 bases). Germline V CDR1 and CDR2: SEHNR, FQNEAQ (reference sequence). The length of the CDR3 is 17 residues. Deletions cut 4 bases from V and 6 bases from J, with 24 bases between. The CDR3: CASSSSGNHRLVHGYTF. Written as DNA, the CDR3 is TGTGCCAGCAGCTCATCAGGGAATCATAGGCTCGTCCATGGCTACACCTTC.

The V call is TRBV2, the J call TRBJ1-2, with D tentatively TRBD1 (5 bases). Per the germline V gene, CDR1 is SNHLY and CDR2 is FYNNEI. The ends were cut back, 0 bases at V and 4 bases at J, with 12 bases in the middle. This CDR3 is 15 amino acids long. In DNA, the CDR3 is TGTGCCAGCAGTGAAGCAAGGGAGGGGAGCTATGGCTACACCTTC. Protein: CASSEAREGSYGYTF.

This clone was detected a few times. The chain combines TRBV29-1 with TRBJ2-7; D not resolved. The CDR3 extends over 12 amino acids. V was shortened by 3 bases and J by 1 base, with 7 bases between the two germline ends. Germline CDR1 SQVTM, CDR2 ANQGSEA. CDR3 bases: TGCAGCGTTGATTCTGGTTCCTACGAGCAGTACTTC. It translates to CSVDSGSYEQYF.

The DNA for the CDR3 is TGTGCCAGCAGTTACCCCGAAGGGAGTATTCAGTACTTC. Translating gives CASSYPEGSIQYF. V usage is TRBV6-5 and J usage is TRBJ2-4; perhaps TRBD2 as D (5 bases). Between the trimmed V and J ends, which lost 2 bases and 10 bases, there was a span of 12 bases. Per the germline V gene, CDR1 is MNHEY and CDR2 is SVGAGI. The CDR3 has 13 residues.

A few counts support this clone. The V and J genes are TRBV9 and TRBJ2-5; D ambiguous. CDR1 and CDR2 (germline): SGDLS, YYNGEE. The CDR3 extends over 13 amino acids. With 4 bases removed from V and 7 bases from J, the gap between germline ends came to 14 bases. Here the CDR3 reads CASSPSARGTQYF. CDR3 nucleotide sequence: TGTGCCAGCAGCCCGAGCGCCCGTGGGACCCAGTACTTC.

There are a few counts of this clone. The rearrangement links TRBV29-1 to TRBJ1-1; D is undetermined. The CDR3 covers 12 residues. The germline CDR1 and CDR2 sequences are SQVTM and ANQGSEA. The V gene lost 7 bases and the J gene lost 0 bases, with 9 bases spanning the gap. The CDR3 spells CSGGRMNTEAFF. The CDR3 DNA is TGCAGCGGAGGACGGATGAACACTGAAGCTTTCTTT.

The rearrangement links TRBV9 to TRBJ1-4; the D gene is possibly TRBD1 (5 bases). V lost 4 bases, J lost 2 bases, and 6 bases lay in between. The CDR3 spans 13 residues. The germline V gene has CDR1 SGDLS and CDR2 YYNGEE. CDR3 loop: CASSRQTNEKLFF. CDR3 nucleotide sequence: TGTGCCAGCAGCAGACAGACTAATGAAAAACTGTTTTTT.

The J gene is TRBJ2-7, the V gene TRBV5-1, with 8 bases lining up with TRBD1. The germline V gene encodes CDR1 SGHRS and CDR2 YFSETQ. The V and J ends lost 5 bases and 2 bases, in that order; junction bases with no gene match: 9. This CDR3 has 15 residues. CDR3 sequence reads: CASRASGQGTYEQYF. CDR3 coding DNA: TGCGCCAGCAGGGCGTCAGGACAGGGAACCTACGAGCAGTACTTC.

This clone has only a few counts. The gene calls are TRBV15 and TRBJ2-1; 7 nucleotides agree with TRBD2. The CDR3 is 14 residues long. Germline CDR1 LNHNV, CDR2 YYDKDF (reference sequence). V gave up 8 bases and J gave up 4 bases; unmatched junction bases: 8. For the CDR3, the DNA is TGTGCCACCTCCCAACAGCGGGGTTACAATGAGCAGTTCTTC. It translates to CATSQQRGYNEQFF.

The chain is built from TRBV25-1 and TRBJ2-3, with D perhaps matching TRBD2 (7 bases). Germline V gene sequence: CDR1 MGHDK, CDR2 SYGVNS. V dropped 3 bases and J dropped 2 bases, with 15 bases sitting between them. This CDR3 spans 16 amino acids. CDR3 protein: CASSEGRGLFTDTQYF. Here the CDR3 DNA reads TGTGCCAGCAGTGAGGGGAGGGGGTTGTTCACAGATACGCAGTATTTT. The full variable domain, in which reference TRBV25-1 and TRBJ2-3 provide the parts outside the CDR3, is EADIYQTPRYLVIGTGKKITLECSQTMGHDKMYWYQQDPGMELHLIHYSYGVNSTEKGDLSSESTVSRIRTEHFPLTLESARPSHTSQYLCASSEGRGLFTDTQYFGPGTRLTVL.

This clone was seen only once. The chain employs TRBV5-4 and TRBJ2-5; perhaps TRBD1 as D (5 bases). The CDR3 is made up of 15 amino acids. Germline CDR1 SGHNT, CDR2 YYREEE (reference sequence). V was pared by 0 bases and J by 0 bases, with 9 bases between. DNA of the CDR3: TGTGCCAGCAGCTTGGGACAGATGTACCAAGAGACCCAGTACTTC. Its translation: CASSLGQMYQETQYF.

This sequence joins TRBV6-5 and TRBJ2-7; 9 bases agree with TRBD2. J lost 7 bases, V lost 8 bases, and 6 bases had no gene match. Germline CDR1 is MNHEY and CDR2 is SVGAGI. The CDR3 has 12 residues. In nucleotides, the CDR3 is TGTGCCAGCGGCGGGAGGGGGCAGGAGCAGTACTTC. Protein product: CASGGRGQEQYF.

This chain connects TRBV7-9 to TRBJ1-1, with D unresolved. The CDR3 loop spans 11 amino acids. Per germline, CDR1 SEHNR and CDR2 FQNEAQ (reference sequence). The ends were cut back, 2 bases at V and 6 bases at J, with 4 bases in the middle. CDR3 protein: CASSLLPEAFF. As DNA, the CDR3 is TGTGCCAGCAGCTTATTACCTGAAGCTTTCTTT.

V and J are TRBV5-1 and TRBJ1-4, with TRBD1 as a possible D gene (5 bases). V was pared by 7 bases and J by 7 bases, with 14 bases between. CDR1 is SGHRS and CDR2 is YFSETQ in the germline V gene. The CDR3 is made up of 13 amino acids. The CDR3, as DNA: TGCGCCAGCTCTGGGGCGATAGGTGAAAAACTGTTTTTT. Translated, it gives CASSGAIGEKLFF.

This clone came up a few times. The V call is TRBV6-4, the J call TRBJ1-1, with D unresolved. This CDR3 contains 14 residues. Germline CDR1 reads MRHNA; CDR2 reads SNTAGT. V was pared by 6 bases and J by 4 bases, with 15 bases between. CDR3 sequence reads: CASRDLLRGTEAFF. Here the CDR3 DNA reads TGTGCCAGCAGGGATCTACTCCGGGGCACTGAAGCTTTCTTT.

This clone was seen more than once but under ten times. The chain has TRBV6-6 and TRBJ1-4; D might be TRBD1 (6 bases). V was trimmed by 0 bases and J by 8 bases, leaving 13 bases between them. The CDR3 sequence is 15 residues long. Germline assignment: CDR1 MNHNY and CDR2 SVGAGI (reference sequence). The CDR3 region is CASSYSDRGNEKLFF. Written as DNA, the CDR3 is TGTGCCAGCAGTTACTCGGACAGAGGGAACGAAAAACTGTTTTTT.

This clone turned up a few times. Only one base separates this from a far larger clonotype, so it likely reflects a read error. The sample holds other DNA sequences that translate to the same CDR3. The chain couples TRBV4-1 to TRBJ2-5; 7 bases are shared with TRBD1. Germline V gives CDR1 MGHRA, CDR2 YSYEKL. V lost 4 bases, J lost 4 bases, and 6 bases stayed unmatched. The CDR3 spans 14 residues. DNA for the CDR3: TGCGCCAGCAGCCGACGACAGGGCCCAGAGACCCAGTACTTC. Its translation: CASSRRQGPETQYF.

The chain employs TRBV9 and TRBJ1-1; D possibly corresponds to TRBD1 (5 bases). Germline V gene sequence: CDR1 SGDLS, CDR2 YYNGEE. This CDR3 region has 14 residues. With 3 bases removed from V and 5 bases from J, the gap between germline ends came to 14 bases. The CDR3 protein is CASSDSDGGTEAFF. The CDR3 DNA sequence: TGTGCCAGCAGCGACTCGGATGGGGGGACTGAAGCTTTCTTT.